A single sample gave rise to the 3 T cell receptor beta chains below, sequenced in a study of blood T cell repertoires in COVID-19. Data came from immunoSEQ multiplex PCR; TCRdb stores just in-frame clones and leaves some out. The table includes about 110,000 clones, approximately 87% detected once. The sample comprised peripheral blood. Source of these receptors: a woman in her fifties or sixties with acute or convalescent COVID-19.

CDR3 coding DNA: TGTGCCAGCAGTGATACGGTAGTCCTCATTTCGAACACCGGGGAGCTGTTTTTT. It translates to CASSDTVVLISNTGELFF. This sequence joins TRBV6-1 and TRBJ2-2; no clear D gene. CDR1 is MNHNS and CDR2 is SASEGT in the germline V gene. This CDR3 is built from 18 residues. V was pared by 3 bases and J by 0 bases, with 17 bases between.

The chain joins TRBV28 to TRBJ1-2; 7 nucleotides align to TRBD1. This CDR3 is 13 amino acids long. Germline CDR1 and CDR2: MDHEN and SYDVKM. With 7 bases clipped from V and 9 bases from J, the junction kept 11 bases outside the gene matches. The CDR3 DNA reads as TGTGCCAGCACCTCGGGACAGCCACCGAGCTACACCTTC. Residues: CASTSGQPPSYTF.

The CDR3 protein is CASSEARTGGRGYTF. The DNA of the CDR3 is TGTGCCAGCAGTGAAGCGCGGACAGGTGGGCGAGGCTACACCTTC. V gene TRBV6-1 combines with J gene TRBJ1-2, with 7 bases matching TRBD1. Looked up from germline, CDR1 is MNHNS and CDR2 is SASEGT. V lost 0 bases, J lost 8 bases, and 9 bases stayed unmatched. This CDR3 is 15 amino acids long.